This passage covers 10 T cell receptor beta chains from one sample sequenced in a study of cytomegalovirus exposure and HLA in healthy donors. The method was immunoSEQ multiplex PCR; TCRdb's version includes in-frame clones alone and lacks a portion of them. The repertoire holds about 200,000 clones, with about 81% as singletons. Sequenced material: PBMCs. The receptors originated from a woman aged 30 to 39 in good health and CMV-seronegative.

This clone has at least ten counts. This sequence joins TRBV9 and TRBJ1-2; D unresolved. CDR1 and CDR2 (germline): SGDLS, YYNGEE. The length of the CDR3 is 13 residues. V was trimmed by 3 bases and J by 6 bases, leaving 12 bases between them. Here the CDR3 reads CASSDATGNGYTF. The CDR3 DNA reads TGTGCCAGCAGCGACGCGACGGGAAATGGCTACACCTTC. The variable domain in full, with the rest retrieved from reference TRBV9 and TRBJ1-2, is DSGVTQTPKHLITATGQRVTLRCSPRSGDLSVYWYQQSLDQGLQFLIQYYNGEERAKGNILERFSAQQFPDLHSELNLSSLELGDSALYFCASSDATGNGYTFGSGTRLTVV.

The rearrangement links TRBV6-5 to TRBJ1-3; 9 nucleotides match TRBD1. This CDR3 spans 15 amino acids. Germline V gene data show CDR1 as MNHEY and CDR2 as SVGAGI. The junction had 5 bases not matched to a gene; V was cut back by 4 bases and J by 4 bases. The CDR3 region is CASSSAGTGGNTIYF. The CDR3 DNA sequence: TGTGCCAGCAGTTCGGCCGGGACAGGGGGAAACACCATATATTTT.

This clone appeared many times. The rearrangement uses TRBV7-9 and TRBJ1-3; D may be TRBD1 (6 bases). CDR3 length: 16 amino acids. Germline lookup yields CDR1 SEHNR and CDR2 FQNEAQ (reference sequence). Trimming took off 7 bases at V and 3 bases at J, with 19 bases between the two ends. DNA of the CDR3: TGTGCCAGCATCGAGCTTGTTACAGGGAGTGGAAACACCATATATTTT. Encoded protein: CASIELVTGSGNTIYF. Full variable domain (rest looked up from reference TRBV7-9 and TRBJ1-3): DTGVSQNPRHKITKRGQNVTFRCDPISEHNRLYWYRQTLGQGPEFLTYFQNEAQLEKSRLLSDRFSAERPKGSFSTLEIQRTEQGDSAMYLCASIELVTGSGNTIYFGEGSWLTVV.

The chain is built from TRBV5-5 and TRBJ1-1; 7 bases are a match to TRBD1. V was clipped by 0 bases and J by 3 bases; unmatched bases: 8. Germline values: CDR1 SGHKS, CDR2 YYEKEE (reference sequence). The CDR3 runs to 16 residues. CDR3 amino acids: CASSLGGRGFDTEAFF. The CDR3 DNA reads TGTGCCAGCAGCTTGGGTGGCAGGGGGTTCGACACTGAAGCTTTCTTT.

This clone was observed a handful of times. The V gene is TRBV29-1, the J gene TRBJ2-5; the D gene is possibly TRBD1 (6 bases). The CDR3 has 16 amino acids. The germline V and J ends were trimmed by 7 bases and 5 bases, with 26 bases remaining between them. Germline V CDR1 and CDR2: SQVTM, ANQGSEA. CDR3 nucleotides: TGCAGCGCGTCAGACCCTGGGGGCTCGGTGGCGGAGACCCAGTACTTC. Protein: CSASDPGGSVAETQYF.

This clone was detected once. CDR3 amino acids: CASSLVAGNNEQYF. The DNA of the CDR3 is TGTGCCAGCAGCTTAGTGGCAGGGAACAACGAGCAGTACTTC. The chain couples TRBV7-9 to TRBJ2-7, with D tentatively TRBD1 (5 bases). The germline V gene encodes CDR1 SEHNR and CDR2 FQNEAQ (reference sequence). The CDR3 contains 14 residues. Trimming cost V 1 base and J 5 bases, with 12 bases left between them.

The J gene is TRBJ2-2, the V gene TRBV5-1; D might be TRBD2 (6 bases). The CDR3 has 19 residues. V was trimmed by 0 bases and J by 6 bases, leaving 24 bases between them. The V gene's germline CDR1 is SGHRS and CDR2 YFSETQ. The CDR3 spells CASSLVWRGEGAYPGELFF. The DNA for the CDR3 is TGCGCCAGCAGCTTGGTTTGGCGGGGAGAAGGAGCTTACCCCGGGGAGCTGTTTTTT.

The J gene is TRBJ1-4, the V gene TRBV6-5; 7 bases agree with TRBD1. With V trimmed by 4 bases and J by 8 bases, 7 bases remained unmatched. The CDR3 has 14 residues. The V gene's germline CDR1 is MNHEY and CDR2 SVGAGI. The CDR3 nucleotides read TGTGCCAGCAGTTTTAGACAGGGACACGAAAAACTGTTTTTT. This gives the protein CASSFRQGHEKLFF.

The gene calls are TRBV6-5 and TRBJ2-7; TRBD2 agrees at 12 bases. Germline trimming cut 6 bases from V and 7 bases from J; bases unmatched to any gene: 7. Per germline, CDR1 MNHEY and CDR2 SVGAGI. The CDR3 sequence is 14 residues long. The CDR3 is CASRRLAGVLEQYF. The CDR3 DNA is TGTGCCAGCAGGAGACTAGCGGGAGTGTTAGAGCAGTACTTC.

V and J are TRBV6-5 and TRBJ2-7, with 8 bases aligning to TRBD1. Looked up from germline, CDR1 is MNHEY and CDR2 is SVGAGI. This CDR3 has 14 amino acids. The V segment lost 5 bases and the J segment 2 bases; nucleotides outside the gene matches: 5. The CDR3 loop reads CASSPTTGAYEQYF. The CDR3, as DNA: TGTGCCAGCAGTCCCACGACAGGGGCCTACGAGCAGTACTTC.